The 22 T cell receptor beta chains in this list originate from one sample, sequenced in a study of Ad26.COV2.S vaccination and SARS-CoV-2 variants. Produced via immunoSEQ multiplex PCR; TCRdb's table is partial and in-frame only. This table holds 450,000 to 550,000 clones, nearly 90% found once. Treatment reported: about 20 received Ad26.COV2.S at low or high dose, single or two shots; 5 received placebo; per-sample allocation not given. Sample collection was performed on day 63 after the first vaccine or placebo injection. Sample: peripheral blood, taken in a trial of Ad26.COV2.S vaccine versus placebo. These receptors originate from a person aged 18 to 59 who received the Ad26.COV2.S COVID-19 vaccine or a placebo.

This clone appeared a single time. A junction end diverges from the germline sequence, so it may reflect a read error. This chain connects TRBV7-7 to TRBJ1-5; D perhaps matches TRBD1 (5 bases). There are 18 residues in the CDR3. CDR1 SSHAT and CDR2 FNYEAQ come from the germline V gene (reference sequence). CDR3 sequence reads: CASSLAPPRDIDNQPQHF. The CDR3 coding sequence is TGTGCTAGCAGCTTAGCGCCCCCCAGGGATATCGACAATCAGCCCCAGCATTTT. Full variable domain (rest looked up from reference TRBV7-7 and TRBJ1-5): GAGVSQSPRYKVTKRGQDVTLRCDPISSHATLYWYQQALGQGPEFLTYFNYEAQPDKSGLPSDRFSAERPEGSISTLTIQRTEQRDSAMYRCASSLAPPRDIDNQPQHFGDGTRLSIL.

In nucleotides, the CDR3 is TGTGCCAGCTCACCCCTACAGTTGAACACTGAAGCTTTCTTT. Translating gives CASSPLQLNTEAFF. This chain uses TRBV18 with TRBJ1-1; D remains ambiguous. The V gene lost 3 bases and the J gene lost 0 bases, with 8 bases spanning the gap. The CDR3 runs to 14 residues. Germline values: CDR1 KGHSH, CDR2 LQKENI.

This chain links TRBV7-2 with TRBJ2-1; TRBD2 might be the D (6 bases). CDR1 and CDR2 from the germline V gene are SGHTA and FQGNSA. This CDR3 is 13 amino acids long. Trimming removed 5 bases from V and 8 bases from J, with 13 bases in between. The CDR3 loop is CASSPRGGDEQFF. CDR3 DNA sequence: TGTGCCAGCAGCCCGCGGGGAGGCGATGAGCAGTTCTTC.

The chain employs TRBV20-1 and TRBJ1-2, with no clear D. Trimming took off 3 bases at V and 5 bases at J, with 16 bases between the two ends. This CDR3 has 14 residues. Germline V gene lookup returns CDR1 DFQATT and CDR2 SNEGSKA (reference sequence). The CDR3 region has the DNA TGCAGTGCTAGTCACGACACAACAGCTTATGGCTACACCTTC. It yields the protein CSASHDTTAYGYTF.

This clone was counted a few times. This sequence joins TRBV4-3 and TRBJ2-7; D remains unclear. This CDR3 is 13 amino acids long. Germline V lookup: CDR1 LGHNA, CDR2 YSLEER. The V end lost 3 bases, the J end lost 4 bases, and 10 bases lay between the germline ends. CDR3 DNA sequence: TGCGCCAGCAGCCAGATTCGGGCTTACGAGCAGTACGTC. Its protein is CASSQIRAYEQYV.

The gene calls are TRBV9 and TRBJ2-3; TRBD2 agrees at 10 bases. CDR1 is SGDLS and CDR2 is YYNGEE in the germline V gene. V shed 0 bases and J 4 bases; nucleotides not matched to a gene: 8. The CDR3 runs 17 residues. The CDR3 protein is CASSVAPSGGAADTQYF. In DNA form, the CDR3 reads TGTGCCAGCAGCGTAGCTCCCAGCGGGGGGGCTGCAGATACGCAGTATTTT.

A few counts support this clone. CDR3 loop: CAWSYGQPRTEAFF. In DNA, the CDR3 is TGTGCCTGGAGTTACGGACAGCCCCGGACTGAAGCTTTCTTT. V is TRBV30 and J is TRBJ1-1; a possible D gene is TRBD1 (6 bases). Germline V lookup: CDR1 GTSNPN, CDR2 SVGIG (reference sequence). There are 14 residues in the CDR3. The V end was cut by 2 bases, the J end by 5 bases, with 15 bases between.

The chain couples TRBV7-4 to TRBJ2-1; D is unresolved. The CDR3 extends over 11 amino acids. V lost 4 bases, J lost 12 bases, and 10 bases lay in between. CDR1 and CDR2 from the germline V gene are SGHVT and SQSDAQ. The DNA of the CDR3 is TGTGCCAGCAGCTCCTGCATCGGGCAGTTCTTC. Its protein product is CASSSCIGQFF.

The chain joins TRBV10-3 to TRBJ2-7; D remains ambiguous. The CDR3 length is 12 residues. V lost 5 bases and J lost 4, with 9 bases in between. Germline loops: CDR1 ENHRY, CDR2 SYGVKD. The DNA of the CDR3 is TGTGCCATCAGTCCAGGAGAGTACGAGCAGTACGTC. It translates to CAISPGEYEQYV.

V usage is TRBV4-2 and J usage is TRBJ1-2, with TRBD1 matching 10 bases. The germline V gene encodes CDR1 LGHNA and CDR2 YNFKEQ. There are 16 residues in the CDR3. Trimming took 1 base from V and 4 from J; bases not matched to a gene: 6. In nucleotides, the CDR3 is TGTGCCAGCAGCCAAGTGGGACAGGGGACCGCCTATGGCTACACCTTC. It yields the protein CASSQVGQGTAYGYTF.

DNA for the CDR3: TGTGCCAGCAGTTCACAGGGCTCCTACGAGCAGTACTTC. Translation gives CASSSQGSYEQYF. The chain links TRBV12-3 or TRBV12-4 to TRBJ2-7; TRBD1 might be the D (6 bases). The CDR3 extends over 13 amino acids. V lost 4 bases and J 0 bases, leaving 7 bases between the germline ends.

CDR3 protein: CASSLDLARPPGYNEQFF. DNA of the CDR3: TGCGCCAGCAGCTTGGACTTGGCCCGACCCCCGGGATACAATGAGCAGTTCTTC. The chain joins TRBV5-1 to TRBJ2-1, with D perhaps matching TRBD2 (5 bases). CDR3 size: 18 residues. CDR1 and CDR2 (germline): SGHRS, YFSETQ. Trimming shortened V by 0 bases and J by 4 bases, and 20 bases separated the two germline ends.

The table lists this clone with a few counts. V usage is TRBV5-1 and J usage is TRBJ1-1, with D maybe TRBD1 (5 bases). CDR1 SGHRS and CDR2 YFSETQ come from the germline V gene. The CDR3 sequence is 15 residues long. Trimming took 4 bases from V and 3 from J, leaving 16 bases between them. DNA for the CDR3: TGCGCCAGCAGCCTCCCGAGGGGCGCGGACACTGAAGCTTTCTTT. Its translation is CASSLPRGADTEAFF.

The rearrangement uses TRBV3-1 (or the pseudogene TRBV3-2) and TRBJ2-3, with D unresolved. V lost 4 bases, J lost 0 bases, and 8 bases lay in between. This CDR3 spans 14 amino acids. Germline V gives CDR1 LGHDT, CDR2 YNNKEL (reference sequence). CDR3 protein: CASSRRLSTDTQYF. For the CDR3, the DNA is TGTGCCAGCAGCCGAAGACTTAGCACAGATACGCAGTATTTT.

V and J are TRBV21-1 and TRBJ1-4; the D segment call TRBD1 is taken from the table without a DNA check. TRBV21-1 is a documented pseudogene. This CDR3 is 15 amino acids long. CDR3 DNA: TGTGCCAGCAGCCGTCTACAGGGGCTAGGGGAAAAACTGTTTTTT. Encoded protein: CASSRLQGLGEKLFF.

The chain has TRBV5-1 and TRBJ2-3; 7 bases align to TRBD2. V was pared by 4 bases and J by 4 bases, with 6 bases of the junction left unmatched. Germline assignment: CDR1 SGHRS and CDR2 YFSETQ. The CDR3 is made up of 14 amino acids. DNA of the CDR3: TGCGCCAGCAGCCCACAGCGGGGCGCAGATACGCAGTATTTT. The encoded protein is CASSPQRGADTQYF.

The rearrangement joins TRBV19 to TRBJ1-5; 7 bases map to TRBD1. This CDR3 is built from 16 residues. The V and J ends lost 3 bases and 6 bases, in that order; junction bases with no gene match: 11. Looked up from germline, CDR1 is LNHDA and CDR2 is SQIVND (reference sequence). The CDR3 DNA follows: TGTGCCAGTAGTATTTTCGGCAGGGGGGTAGTTCAGCCCCAGCATTTT. Translating it yields CASSIFGRGVVQPQHF. The full variable domain, completed using reference TRBV19 and TRBJ1-5, is DGGITQSPKYLFRKEGQNVTLSCEQNLNHDAMYWYRQDPGQGLRLIYYSQIVNDFQKGDIAEGYSVSREKKESFPLTVTSAQKNPTAFYLCASSIFGRGVVQPQHFGDGTRLSIL.

The rearrangement uses TRBV6-6 and TRBJ1-4; D not certain. V dropped 6 bases and J dropped 6 bases, with 17 bases sitting between them. Germline V lookup: CDR1 MNHNY, CDR2 SVGAGI (reference sequence). The CDR3 has 15 amino acids. The CDR3 coding sequence is TGTGCCAGCAGACCAAGATCTAGTTGGGATGAAAAACTGTTTTTT. Protein: CASRPRSSWDEKLFF.

The chain carries TRBV28 and TRBJ1-4; perhaps TRBD1 as D (5 bases). Germline CDR1 MDHEN, CDR2 SYDVKM. The CDR3 loop spans 16 amino acids. V lost 0 bases to trimming and J lost 3 bases, with 11 bases between them. The CDR3 is CASSLWGVSPNEKLFF. As DNA, the CDR3 is TGTGCCAGCAGTTTATGGGGGGTCTCACCTAATGAAAAACTGTTTTTT.

This clone was seen only once. The chain recombines TRBV29-1 with TRBJ1-1; the D is unclear. V lost 7 bases, J lost 0 bases, and 12 bases lay in between. Germline V gives CDR1 SQVTM, CDR2 ANQGSEA. The CDR3 is made up of 13 amino acids. The CDR3 loop reads CSARPHLNTEAFF. The CDR3 region has the DNA TGCAGCGCTCGACCTCATTTGAACACTGAAGCTTTCTTT. The whole variable domain, remainder taken from reference TRBV29-1 and TRBJ1-1, is SAVISQKPSRDICQRGTSLTIQCQVDSQVTMMFWYRQQPGQSLTLIATANQGSEATYESGFVIDKFPISRPNLTFSTLTVSNMSPEDSSIYLCSARPHLNTEAFFGQGTRLTVV.

This rearrangement joins TRBV9 to TRBJ1-1, with unresolved D. The length of the CDR3 is 15 residues. The germline V and J ends were trimmed by 0 bases and 0 bases, with 9 bases remaining between them. Germline assignment: CDR1 SGDLS and CDR2 YYNGEE. The CDR3 sequence is CASSVAPQMNTEAFF. CDR3 bases: TGTGCCAGCAGCGTAGCTCCACAGATGAACACTGAAGCTTTCTTT.

The CDR3 spells CASSLEAGGEQYF. CDR3 sequence (DNA): TGTGCCAGCAGCTTAGAGGCTGGCGGCGAGCAGTACTTC. This chain joins TRBV11-3 and TRBJ2-7; D not certain. Trimming removed 0 bases from V and 6 bases from J, with 9 bases in between. CDR1 SGHNT and CDR2 YENEEA come from the germline V gene. The CDR3 sequence is 13 residues long. The full variable domain, with the rest looked up from reference TRBV11-3 and TRBJ2-7, is EAGVVQSPRYKIIEKKQPVAFWCNPISGHNTLYWYLQNLGQGPELLIRYENEEAVDDSQLPKDRFSAERLKGVDSTLKIQPAELGDSAVYLCASSLEAGGEQYFGPGTRLTVT.